The entry below gives a single T cell receptor beta chain sequence along with its context. Its antigen is not known. The sample is drawn from a study of radiation and T cells in renal cell carcinoma. Looking at the study overall: Nephrectomy followed 15 Gy stereotactic body radiation by 4 weeks.

Study conclusions and caveats: In blood, top tumor clones expanded by 2 weeks, shrinking by 4. Without pretreatment biopsies, baseline tumor clonotype presence was undetermined.

Time point in this sample: baseline pretreatment blood. The treatment is: 15 Gy SBRT to primary tumor, nephrectomy 4 weeks later. This renal cell carcinoma was of the clear cell type. Generated by immunoSEQ multiplex PCR, the TCRdb table keeps only in-frame clones and is missing some. The sample lists approximately 45,000 clones, about 80% occurring once. Deletions cut 1 base from V and 5 bases from J, with 2 bases between. CDR1 SNHLY and CDR2 FYNNEI come from the germline V gene. This CDR3 has 11 amino acids. The receptor's source is a woman in her seventies with renal cell carcinoma. The gene calls are TRBV2 and TRBJ2-5; D uncertain. The sequenced sample was blood, obtained from a patient whose treatment included radiotherapy and nephrectomy. CDR3 bases: TGTGCCAGCAGTGAAGGGGAGACCCAGTACTTC. Translation gives CASSEGETQYF.